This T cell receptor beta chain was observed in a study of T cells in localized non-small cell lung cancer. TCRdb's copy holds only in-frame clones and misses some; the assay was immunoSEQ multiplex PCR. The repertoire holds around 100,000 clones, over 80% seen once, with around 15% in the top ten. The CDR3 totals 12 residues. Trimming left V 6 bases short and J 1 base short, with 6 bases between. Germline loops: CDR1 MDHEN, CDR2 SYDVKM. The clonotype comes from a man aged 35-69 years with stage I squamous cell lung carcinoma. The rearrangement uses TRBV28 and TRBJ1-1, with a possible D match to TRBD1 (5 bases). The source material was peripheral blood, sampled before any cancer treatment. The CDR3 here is CASRGTNTEAFF. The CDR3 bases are TGTGCCAGCAGGGGGACGAACACTGAAGCTTTCTTT.